The subject of this entry is one T cell receptor (beta chain). What it recognizes is unknown. Germline CDR1 reads KGHSH; CDR2 reads LQKENI. This CDR3 has 16 residues. Between the trimmed V and J ends, which lost 3 bases and 0 bases, there was a span of 15 bases. This sample stems from a study of OX40 agonist ivuxolimab in advanced cancers. The overall study: Ivuxolimab, an agonist antibody against OX40 (CD134), was given to patients. Study findings and constraints: On average, CD8+ T cells showed a greater number of expanded clones than CD4+. Researchers did not determine the expanded peripheral T cells' antigen specificity.

Assay: immunoSEQ multiplex PCR; the TCRdb copy retains only in-frame clones and omits some. The data contain more than 12,000 clones, 80% to 95% of them singletons. The chain links TRBV18 to TRBJ2-7; D might be TRBD2 (6 bases). The receptor was derived from an adult with an advanced solid tumor such as melanoma, head and neck, liver or kidney cancer. The sample consisted of CD4+ or CD8+ T cells sorted from blood, taken in a trial of the OX40 agonist ivuxolimab. The CDR3 nucleotides read TGTGCCAGCTCACCGCGGTCGGGAGAAAGCTCCTACGAGCAGTACTTC. Protein sequence: CASSPRSGESSYEQYF.